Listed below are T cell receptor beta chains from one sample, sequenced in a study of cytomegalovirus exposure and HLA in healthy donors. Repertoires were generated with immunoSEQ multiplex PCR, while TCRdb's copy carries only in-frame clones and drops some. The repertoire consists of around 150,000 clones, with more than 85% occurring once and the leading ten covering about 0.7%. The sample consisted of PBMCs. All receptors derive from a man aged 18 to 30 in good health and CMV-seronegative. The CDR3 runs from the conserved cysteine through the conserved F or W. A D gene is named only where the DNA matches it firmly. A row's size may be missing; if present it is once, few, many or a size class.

CDR3 protein: CASSERLAGQETQYF
CDR3 DNA: TGTGCCAGCAGCGAGCGACTAGCGGGGCAAGAGACCCAGTACTTC
J gene: TRBJ2-5
D gene: TRBD2
V gene: TRBV6-4
clone size: -
CDR3 length: 15

CDR3 protein: CASSPDRGPYGYTF
CDR3 DNA: TGTGCCAGCAGCCCAGACAGGGGACCCTATGGCTACACCTTC
J gene: TRBJ1-2
D gene: TRBD1
V gene: TRBV6-1
clone size: -
CDR3 length: 14

CDR3 protein: CAWSNLLGTTGEKLFF
CDR3 DNA: TGTGCCTGGAGTAACCTCCTCGGGACAACGGGTGAAAAACTGTTTTTT
J gene: TRBJ1-4
D gene: -
V gene: TRBV30
clone size: once
CDR3 length: 16

CDR3 protein: CASSGQTGGNTEAFF
CDR3 DNA: TGTGCCAGCAGCGGGCAGACAGGGGGGAACACTGAAGCTTTCTTT
J gene: TRBJ1-1
D gene: TRBD1
V gene: TRBV9
clone size: -
CDR3 length: 15

CDR3 protein: CASSSQGAGNTEAFF
CDR3 DNA: TGTGCCAGCAGCTCACAGGGGGCTGGGAACACTGAAGCTTTCTTT
J gene: TRBJ1-1
D gene: TRBD1
V gene: TRBV7-2
clone size: -
CDR3 length: 15

CDR3 protein: CASSISRDYGYTF
CDR3 DNA: TGTGCCAGTAGTATCTCCAGGGATTATGGCTACACCTTC
J gene: TRBJ1-2
D gene: -
V gene: TRBV19
clone size: -
CDR3 length: 13

CDR3 protein: CASSTEDMNTEAFF
CDR3 DNA: TGTGCCAGTAGTACCGAGGATATGAACACTGAAGCTTTCTTT
J gene: TRBJ1-1
D gene: -
V gene: TRBV19
clone size: -
CDR3 length: 14

CDR3 protein: CASSDGTRGGELFF
CDR3 DNA: TGTGCCAGCAGCGACGGGACTAGAGGCGGGGAGCTGTTTTTT
J gene: TRBJ2-2
D gene: TRBD2
V gene: TRBV9
clone size: -
CDR3 length: 14

CDR3 protein: CASRSPQGWASYGYTF
CDR3 DNA: TGTGCCAGCAGATCCCCACAGGGTTGGGCCTCCTATGGCTACACCTTC
J gene: TRBJ1-2
D gene: -
V gene: TRBV2
clone size: -
CDR3 length: 16

CDR3 protein: CASSSPKGAAETQYF
CDR3 DNA: TGTGCCAGCAGCTCACCTAAGGGGGCAGCAGAGACCCAGTACTTC
J gene: TRBJ2-5
D gene: TRBD1
V gene: TRBV9
clone size: once
CDR3 length: 15

CDR3 protein: CASQTVSEAFF
CDR3 DNA: TGTGCCAGCCAAACAGTTTCTGAAGCTTTCTTT
J gene: TRBJ1-1
D gene: -
V gene: TRBV6-1
clone size: once
CDR3 length: 11

CDR3 protein: CASTYREGYNEQFF
CDR3 DNA: TGTGCCAGCACGTACAGGGAGGGTTACAATGAGCAGTTCTTC
J gene: TRBJ2-1
D gene: -
V gene: TRBV7-8
clone size: -
CDR3 length: 14

CDR3 protein: CASSEDRVYGYTF
CDR3 DNA: TGCGCCAGCAGCGAAGACAGGGTCTATGGCTACACCTTC
J gene: TRBJ1-2
D gene: TRBD1
V gene: TRBV5-1
clone size: -
CDR3 length: 13

CDR3 protein: CASSLGGGPDGTQYF
CDR3 DNA: TGTGCCAGCAGCTTAGGAGGGGGACCGGACGGGACCCAGTACTTC
J gene: TRBJ2-5
D gene: -
V gene: TRBV11-2
clone size: -
CDR3 length: 15

CDR3 protein: CSVDKDRAGDTQYF
CDR3 DNA: TGCAGCGTTGATAAGGACAGGGCAGGAGATACGCAGTATTTT
J gene: TRBJ2-3
D gene: TRBD1
V gene: TRBV29-1
clone size: -
CDR3 length: 14

CDR3 protein: CASSLGHGRADTGELFF
CDR3 DNA: TGTGCCAGCAGCTTAGGCCACGGCAGGGCCGACACCGGGGAGCTGTTTTTT
J gene: TRBJ2-2
D gene: -
V gene: TRBV13
clone size: -
CDR3 length: 17

CDR3 protein: CASSLAGGSATDTQYF
CDR3 DNA: TGCGCCAGCAGCTTGGCGGGGGGTAGCGCCACAGATACGCAGTATTTT
J gene: TRBJ2-3
D gene: TRBD2
V gene: TRBV5-1
clone size: -
CDR3 length: 16

CDR3 protein: CASSAQGAGEKLFF
CDR3 DNA: TGTGCCAGCAGCGCCCAGGGGGCGGGTGAAAAACTGTTTTTT
J gene: TRBJ1-4
D gene: TRBD1
V gene: TRBV7-2
clone size: -
CDR3 length: 14

CDR3 protein: CATMDSGSNEQFF
CDR3 DNA: TGTGCCACCATGGACTCGGGGAGCAATGAGCAGTTCTTC
J gene: TRBJ2-1
D gene: -
V gene: TRBV10-3
clone size: -
CDR3 length: 13

CDR3 protein: CASSLGGRTQYF
CDR3 DNA: TGTGCCAGCAGCTTGGGGGGGAGGACCCAGTACTTC
J gene: TRBJ2-5
D gene: TRBD2
V gene: TRBV7-2
clone size: -
CDR3 length: 12

CDR3 protein: CASSEFSYRGVHEQYF
CDR3 DNA: TGTGCCAGCAGTGAATTCTCCTACAGGGGTGTCCACGAGCAGTACTTC
J gene: TRBJ2-7
D gene: TRBD1
V gene: TRBV6-1
clone size: once
CDR3 length: 16

CDR3 protein: CASTARGTGKSSGYTF
CDR3 DNA: TGTGCCAGCACGGCACGGGGGACAGGCAAGAGTAGCGGCTACACCTTC
J gene: TRBJ1-2
D gene: TRBD1
V gene: TRBV7-2
clone size: -
CDR3 length: 16

CDR3 protein: CASSIIGVNEQFF
CDR3 DNA: TGTGCCAGCAGCATAATAGGGGTCAATGAGCAGTTCTTC
J gene: TRBJ2-1
D gene: -
V gene: TRBV9
clone size: -
CDR3 length: 13

CDR3 protein: CASSVEAGPTGELFF
CDR3 DNA: TGTGCCAGCAGCGTAGAAGCGGGGCCCACCGGGGAGCTGTTTTTT
J gene: TRBJ2-2
D gene: TRBD2
V gene: TRBV9
clone size: -
CDR3 length: 15

CDR3 protein: CASSLGGAGANVLTF
CDR3 DNA: TGTGCCAGCAGCTTAGGGGGAGCTGGGGCCAACGTCCTGACTTTC
J gene: TRBJ2-6
D gene: -
V gene: TRBV7-9
clone size: once
CDR3 length: 15

CDR3 protein: CASSVGGQPNEKLFF
CDR3 DNA: TGTGCCAGCAGCGTAGGCGGACAGCCAAATGAAAAACTGTTTTTT
J gene: TRBJ1-4
D gene: -
V gene: TRBV9
clone size: -
CDR3 length: 15

CDR3 protein: CASSLGTGGEAFF
CDR3 DNA: TGTGCCAGCAGCTTAGGGACAGGGGGCGAAGCTTTCTTT
J gene: TRBJ1-1
D gene: TRBD1
V gene: TRBV11-2
clone size: -
CDR3 length: 13

CDR3 protein: CASSPRWSGRGADTQYF
CDR3 DNA: TGTGCCAGCAGCCCACGGTGGAGCGGGAGAGGTGCAGATACGCAGTATTTT
J gene: TRBJ2-3
D gene: TRBD2
V gene: TRBV9
clone size: -
CDR3 length: 17

CDR3 protein: CASARTQNTEAFF
CDR3 DNA: TGTGCTAGTGCGCGGACACAGAACACTGAAGCTTTCTTT
J gene: TRBJ1-1
D gene: -
V gene: TRBV12-5
clone size: -
CDR3 length: 13

CDR3 protein: CASSRTGVLGNQPQHF
CDR3 DNA: TGTGCCAGTAGCCGGACAGGGGTGTTGGGCAATCAGCCCCAGCATTTT
J gene: TRBJ1-5
D gene: TRBD1
V gene: TRBV19
clone size: few
CDR3 length: 16

CDR3 protein: CASSTNRGPDTQYF
CDR3 DNA: TGTGCCAGCAGCACCAACAGGGGGCCAGATACGCAGTATTTT
J gene: TRBJ2-3
D gene: TRBD1
V gene: TRBV7-9
clone size: -
CDR3 length: 14